This TCR beta chain was identified in a study of cytomegalovirus exposure and HLA in healthy donors listed by TCRdb under 2017. Concerning the study at large: In an earlier analysis of approximately 500 of the donors, 276 Gb of sequence data and some 100 million unique TCR beta sequences from some 170 million T cells were reported. Besides the first cohort of roughly 660 subjects, a separate validation cohort made up of roughly 120 different subjects was used. In the later analysis, no new phenotypic data were used to find candidate immune exposures; instead, reliance was placed on TCR beta sequences and their occurrence across donors. A later analysis re-examined previously published TCR beta repertoires from roughly 720 donors and added high-resolution HLA genotyping to investigate patterns of TCR occurrence. Among the roughly 400 genotyped donors, 75% to 90% belonged to the genetic ancestry cluster associated with self-reported Caucasian donors. Approximately 300 gigabases of sequencing data and around 88 million unique TCR sequences made up an early release that covered fewer than 650 HLA-typed donors. An earlier analysis of approximately 580 of the donors used high-throughput TCR beta sequencing to judge whether each TCR beta V gene segment behaved as functional or pseudogenic. Every repertoire in the discovery cohort had been generated on one and the same sequencing platform. A handful of DR-DQ haplotypes were handled as single units for association and clustering because linkage in the cohort was strong. HLA typing covered class I and class II loci at four-digit resolution. To predict cytomegalovirus infection status, the study brought together high-throughput TCR immunosequencing, statistical association of individual TCRs with disease status, and machine learning. The study aimed to test whether cataloging public T cell receptors could reveal signatures of past pathogen exposure. Among some 400 genotyped donors of the cohort, an average of around 250,000 unique TCR beta nucleotide sequences was sequenced per donor, of which roughly 17% were non-productive. A later genetic analysis used genome-wide SNP genotypes for about 55% of the 666 donors, treating that subset as a discovery cohort. Donor age, sex, ethnicity and CMV serostatus were collected together with the repertoire data. The study used immunosequencing to profile the T cell repertoires of about 670 subjects and linked those repertoires to cytomegalovirus serostatus. Typing coverage varied by locus: roughly 629-640 donors for A, B, C, DRB1 and DQB1; approximately 560 for DQA1; about 600 for DPA1; approximately 470 for DPB1.

In total, about 650 healthy bone marrow donors made up the cohort. All cohort members were sampled while nominally healthy, although unrecorded immune exposures were likely present. The donor tested CMV seropositive, placing the donor among the 289 seropositive members of the cohort. Every donor gave a peripheral blood sample, and the peripheral blood mononuclear cells from that sample were used for TCR beta sequencing. Genomic DNA extraction from the blood cell samples was performed with the Qiagen DNeasy Blood Extraction Kit. The protocol used for the library was the immunoSEQ multiplex PCR assay. A mixture of 60 forward primers for TCR Vbeta segments and 13 reverse primers for TCR Jbeta segments was used in the multiplex PCR. A multiplex PCR assay on genomic DNA amplified the CDR3 region of rearranged TCR beta genes. The amplified TCR beta libraries were sequenced on the Illumina HiSeq System as 87-base-pair reads. From the authors' description of their analysis: A later analysis tallied around 87 million unique TCR beta chains across the 550 to 850 repertoires, and about 12 million of those chains were shared by two or more donors. To remove PCR and sequencing errors, raw reads were error-corrected and collapsed into unique sequences using a nearest-neighbor algorithm that merged closely related sequences. CDR3 sequences were aligned to IMGT reference sequences to assign V, D and J gene segments. For a sequence to be retained, at least a six-nucleotide match to both a V gene segment and a J gene segment was required. A rearrangement counted as productive if the CDR3 had no stop codons and remained in frame with V and J, and every other rearrangement counted as non-productive. CDR3 was defined by IMGT convention, running from the second conserved V-encoded cysteine to the conserved J-encoded phenylalanine. In an earlier analysis of 587 of the donors, sequences lacking an unambiguous match to a single V gene segment were excluded. In an earlier analysis of 587 of the donors, V segments were called functional above 56.7% productive rearrangements and were called segregating when the between-donor standard deviation exceeded 5%. To diagnose cytomegalovirus status from the catalog of TCR beta chain sequences, a statistical classification framework was built. V and J gene assignment, in a later analysis, came from comparing TCR nucleotide sequences with IMGT/GENE-DB human TR gene sequences. In a later analysis, CDR3 sequences and most-parsimonious VDJ recombination scenarios were assigned using the TCRdist pipeline. In a later analysis, every TCR beta chain was defined by the combination of its CDR3 amino acid sequence and its V-gene family, and reads without a unique V-gene family were dropped. In a later analysis, 450 to 600 highly shared, low-generation-probability nucleotide sequences were removed to address suspected cross-contamination and a sequencing artifact. In a later analysis, a clonal expansion index was calculated for each public chain from normalized within-repertoire ranks of inferred template counts. A later analysis computed generation probabilities with a VDJ recombination model fitted to out-of-frame rearrangements, and checked the results against IGoR. A later analysis scored TCR-TCR, TCR-HLA and TCR-CMV co-occurrence with hypergeometric tests, applying a repertoire-size bias correction to TCR pairs. A later analysis estimated false discovery rates by permuting HLA or CMV assignments 20 times. In a later analysis, co-occurring TCRs were grouped using DBSCAN, with TCRdist sequence similarity added in when clustering inside HLA-allele-positive subsets. Repertoires with fewer than 30,000 or more than 120,000 public chains were left out of co-occurrence clustering, as were five repertoires with anomalous nucleotide sharing. The table was pulled from immuneACCESS by TCRdb, which kept in-frame rearrangements only. Such tables lose some clones; where checked, under half of the loss comes from unresolved V genes, and the rest has no known cause. V, J and clone size are those of that table, while D and trimming were read from the DNA. This sample has about 240,000 clones in its table, and about 86% of those were observed once. The top ten clones comprise 7% to 9% of the sample.

Compared with germline, V lacks 10 bases and J lacks 0 bases; bases without a gene match: 27. Including cysteine and phenylalanine, the CDR3 has 20 amino acids. The entry retains the CDR3 DNA only, 60 bases that are in frame from base 1. CDR1 and CDR2 are drawn from the germline V gene: MDHEN, SYDVKM. Results and caveats for the whole study, not just this receptor: A group of highly shared sequence variants was considered likely to be a technical artifact of the sequencing pipeline. Immune exposure information for the cohort was limited to CMV serostatus. A further reported finding was that TCR beta sequences accurately predicted the HLA-A and HLA-B alleles for most subjects in the first cohort. HLA typing was unavailable for some donors at each locus, so association tests used only the typed subset. A later analysis found that TCR association rates varied across HLA loci, with DRB1 alleles showing the most associated TCRs and HLA-C alleles the fewest. A later analysis found that HLA-associated TCR beta chains were more clonally expanded and had lower generation probabilities than equally common non-associated chains. According to a later analysis, most CMV-associated TCR beta chains appeared to be HLA-restricted, and the HLA associations seemed to be driven largely by CMV exposure. Presence/absence analyses assumed roughly uniform sequencing depth across donors, an assumption that may not hold. The classifier was reported to diagnose cytomegalovirus status with high specificity and sensitivity in both the original and validation cohorts. An earlier analysis of approximately 540 of the donors showed that most TCR beta V segments appeared in productive rearrangements either about 90% or about 30% of the time, which broadly matched IMGT annotations. Correlated functional status among segregating V segments might reflect linkage disequilibrium, but an unknown experimental factor could not be ruled out. The cohort was sequenced for TCR beta chains only, and without alpha or paired-chain data the features that could be detected were limited. While some public TCRs were present in many individuals, most TCR sequences turned up only very rarely across donors. At a false discovery rate of 0.05, a later analysis linked 16,951 TCR beta sequences to specific HLA alleles. Because the 87-base-pair reads could not distinguish some IMGT-functional V segments, including TRBV6-2 and TRBV6-3, those segments were excluded. The earlier analysis of 587 of the donors excluded about 16 rarely observed V segments, including chromosome 9 orphons, because counts were too low. A total of fewer than 200 TCR beta chains were listed by the study as associated with cytomegalovirus. A few of the identified cytomegalovirus-associated TCR beta chains were confirmed in vitro to be specific for cytomegalovirus antigens. A later genetic analysis reported fewer N-insertions in productive TCRs among donors in an Asian-associated ancestry cluster than the roughly 620-donor mean. V-gene and J-gene trimming of TCR beta chains was associated with a missense DCLRE1C variant in a later genetic analysis, and the association was replicated in an independent cohort. Several of the top co-occurrence clusters appeared to be linked to parvovirus B19, influenza, CMV and Epstein-Barr virus, according to a later analysis. When HLA alleles, especially DR and DQ, strongly co-occurred, attributing TCR associations to individual alleles was difficult. According to the authors, the approach could potentially be generalized to other disease states and immunological phenotypes.

A note on this clone: Its recognized antigen is unknown. No base-level quality is on record; no much larger clone is a single base apart.

Sequences were obtained from PBMCs. This chain is built from TRBV28 and TRBJ2-7; TRBD2 agrees with 7 junctional bases. This clonotype originated in an older woman in good health and CMV-seropositive. CDR3 reads: CATNPFAHRVGGSSSYEQYF. The sequenced DNA: TGTGCCACCAACCCATTCGCGCACCGAGTGGGGGGGTCAAGCTCCTACGAGCAGTACTTC.